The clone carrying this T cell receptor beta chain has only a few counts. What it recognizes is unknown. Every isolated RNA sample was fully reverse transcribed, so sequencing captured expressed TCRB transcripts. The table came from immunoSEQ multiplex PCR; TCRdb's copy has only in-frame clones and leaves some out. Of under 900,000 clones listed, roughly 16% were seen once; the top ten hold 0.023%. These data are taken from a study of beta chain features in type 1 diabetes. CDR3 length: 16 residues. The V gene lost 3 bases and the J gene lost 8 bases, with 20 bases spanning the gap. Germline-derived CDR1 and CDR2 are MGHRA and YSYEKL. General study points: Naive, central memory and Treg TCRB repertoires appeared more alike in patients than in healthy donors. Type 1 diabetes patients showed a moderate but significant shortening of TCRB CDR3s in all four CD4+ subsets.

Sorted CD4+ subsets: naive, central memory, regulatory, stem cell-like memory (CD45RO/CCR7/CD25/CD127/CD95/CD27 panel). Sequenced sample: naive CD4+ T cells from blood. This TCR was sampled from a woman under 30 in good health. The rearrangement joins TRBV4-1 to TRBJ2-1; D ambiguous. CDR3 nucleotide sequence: TGCGCCAGCAGCCACTTATTAAGGGCCGTTATCCATGAGCAGTTCTTC. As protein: CASSHLLRAVIHEQFF.